These 2 T cell receptor beta chains originate from one sample sequenced in a study of shared clonotypes between healthy human individuals. Sequenced by immunoSEQ multiplex PCR; TCRdb stores in-frame clones only, minus some. Of approximately 590,000 clones listed, about 95% are singletons. Positively selected for CCR7, the CD45RO-negative cells used as naive CD8 cells excluded terminally differentiated effector memory CD45RA+ cells. Sequenced sample: naive CD8+ T cells sorted from blood. The receptors derive from a woman in her twenties or thirties in good health.

This clone was counted a single time. The chain is built from TRBV5-3 and TRBJ2-7; D is ambiguous. TRBV5-3 is placed among ORFs of uncertain function. The CDR3 contains 11 residues. V lost 4 bases and J lost 2, with 4 bases in between. The CDR3 protein is CARSHTYEQYF. The CDR3 DNA reads as TGTGCCAGAAGCCATACCTACGAGCAGTACTTC.

For this clone: Additional DNA sequences in this sample encode the identical CDR3. The rearrangement joins TRBV19 to TRBJ2-5, with 8 nucleotides matching TRBD2. Judging by the DNA end, TRBJ2-7 fits better; the J call may be wrong. The germline CDR1 and CDR2 sequences are LNHDA and SQIVND (reference sequence). CDR3 length: 14 amino acids. The CDR3 region has the DNA TGTGCCAGTAGTATAAGCGGGAGCTCCTACGAGCAGTACTTC. The encoded protein is CASSISGSSYEQYF.